The next 8 T cell receptor beta chains were all read from a single sample in a study of blood T cell repertoires in COVID-19 (TCRdb year 2020). Library method: the immunoSEQ multiplex PCR assay. Drawn from immuneACCESS, this table holds only the in-frame rearrangements with V and J called that TCRdb kept. Clones are partly lost; checked studies trace under half to an unresolved V gene and leave the rest unexplained. The sample profile shows under 200,000 clones; approximately 84% of them were found once. Roughly 15% of the sample is held by the ten biggest clonotypes. Sequencing input: peripheral blood. The receptors were gathered from a man younger than 30 with active or convalescent COVID-19.

A few counts support this clone. This sequence joins TRBV19 and TRBJ2-5; 8 bases align to TRBD2. Germline V CDR1 and CDR2: LNHDA, SQIVND (reference sequence). The CDR3 sequence is 14 residues long. The V segment lost 10 bases and the J segment 5 bases; nucleotides outside the gene matches: 12. DNA of the CDR3: TGTGCCACCTCATCGACCACGGGGGGGGAGACCCAGTACTTC. Residues: CATSSTTGGETQYF.

The chain is built from TRBV5-8 and TRBJ1-3, with a tentative D call TRBD1 (5 bases). Germline V gene data show CDR1 as SGHTS and CDR2 as YDEGEE. This CDR3 spans 16 amino acids. Trimming cost V 2 bases and J 0 bases, with 12 bases left between them. The CDR3: CASSFRQILSGNTIYF. The DNA for the CDR3 is TGTGCCAGCAGCTTTCGACAGATCCTCTCTGGAAACACCATATATTTT.

The rearrangement links TRBV5-5 to TRBJ2-1; the match to TRBD2 covers 7 bases. The CDR3 contains 15 residues. Losses at the gene ends were 0 bases for V and 3 bases for J; bases not matched to a gene: 3. Germline CDR1 is SGHKS and CDR2 is YYEKEE (reference sequence). CDR3 DNA: TGTGCCAGCAGCTTGGCTGCGGGAGTCTACAATGAGCAGTTCTTC. Protein sequence: CASSLAAGVYNEQFF. Full variable domain (rest looked up from reference TRBV5-5 and TRBJ2-1): DAGVTQSPTHLIKTRGQQVTLRCSPISGHKSVSWYQQVLGQGPQFIFQYYEKEERGRGNFPDRFSARQFPNYSSELNVNALLLGDSALYLCASSLAAGVYNEQFFGPGTRLTVL.

This chain connects TRBV18 to TRBJ2-7, with TRBD1 matching 8 bases. The CDR3 spans 15 residues. Germline V gene data show CDR1 as KGHSH and CDR2 as LQKENI. V shed 3 bases and J 4 bases; nucleotides not matched to a gene: 8. In nucleotides, the CDR3 is TGTGCCAGCTCACCTGAGGACAGGGTTGGATACGAGCAGTACTTC. Residues: CASSPEDRVGYEQYF.

This clone was counted only a few times. The chain combines TRBV19 with TRBJ2-7, with 7 bases fitting TRBD1. Germline V gene lookup returns CDR1 LNHDA and CDR2 SQIVND (reference sequence). The CDR3 sequence is 13 residues long. The junction had 7 bases not matched to a gene; V was cut back by 5 bases and J by 6 bases. In nucleotides, the CDR3 is TGTGCCAGTAGTCGGACAGGCCTCGGCGAGCAGTACTTC. Its protein product is CASSRTGLGEQYF.

The chain links TRBV5-6 to TRBJ1-2; possible D gene TRBD1, 6 bases. Per the germline V gene, CDR1 is SGHDT and CDR2 is YYEEEE. The CDR3 spans 15 residues. V gave up 3 bases and J gave up 2 bases, with 14 bases separating them. The CDR3: CASSSIDRTNYGYTF. In nucleotides, the CDR3 is TGTGCCAGCAGCTCTATCGACAGGACCAACTATGGCTACACCTTC.

This clone was recorded only once. V gene TRBV7-6 combines with J gene TRBJ2-1; TRBD2 aligns across 11 bases. This CDR3 comprises 16 residues. Germline V gives CDR1 SGHVS, CDR2 FNYEAQ. V gave up 5 bases and J gave up 3 bases; unmatched junction bases: 6. This chain's CDR3 is CASSLRTSGHYNEQFF. The CDR3 DNA reads as TGTGCCAGCAGCCTTAGGACTAGCGGGCACTACAATGAGCAGTTCTTC.

V usage is TRBV5-8 and J usage is TRBJ2-1; TRBD1 matches at 12 bases. Germline assignment: CDR1 SGHTS and CDR2 YDEGEE. Germline trimming cut 4 bases from V and 6 bases from J; bases unmatched to any gene: 5. The CDR3 has 15 residues. The CDR3 nucleotides read TGTGCCAGCAGCACGGGACAGGGGGCAATCAATGAGCAGTTCTTC. As protein: CASSTGQGAINEQFF. Supplemented by reference TRBV5-8 and TRBJ2-1, the full variable domain reads EAGVTQSPTHLIKTRGQQATLRCSPISGHTSVYWYQQALGLGLQFLLWYDEGEERNRGNFPPRFSGRQFPNYSSELNVNALELEDSALYLCASSTGQGAINEQFFGPGTRLTVL.